This is a list of T cell receptor beta chains from one sample in a study of blood T cell repertoires in COVID-19. Sequencing used immunoSEQ multiplex PCR; TCRdb keeps in-frame clones, though not all of them. The sample includes 60,000 or so clones, about four fifths seen only once; the top ten take about 25%. The sample taken for sequencing was peripheral blood. These receptors originate from a human donor in a cohort sampled during active COVID-19. Each CDR3 is given with its conserved first and last residue. The D gene is left open where the match is weak. Some rows mark clone size as missing; the rest say once, few, many or name a class of expanded clone.

clone_size	d_call	v_call	j_call	cdr3_nt	cdr3_aa
NA	NA	TRBV28	TRBJ1-5	TGTGCCAGCCAGGGTAGCCAGCCCCAGCATTTT	CASQGSQPQHF
NA	NA	TRBV11-2	TRBJ2-2	TGTGCCAGCAGCTTATCCCAGGGACACTCGAACACCGGGGAGCTGTTTTTT	CASSLSQGHSNTGELFF
NA	NA	TRBV4-2	TRBJ2-5	TGTGCCAGCAGCCAAGACTGGACACAAGAGACCCAGTACTTC	CASSQDWTQETQYF
NA	TRBD1	TRBV5-1	TRBJ2-2	TGCGCCAGCAGCTTTCGACAGGGTGGGAGCACCGGGGAGCTGTTTTTT	CASSFRQGGSTGELFF
NA	NA	TRBV5-1	TRBJ2-7	TGCGCCAGCAGCTTGGTGTCAGAATACGAGCAGTACTTC	CASSLVSEYEQYF
NA	NA	TRBV6-5	TRBJ1-1	TGTGCCAGCAGTACCCGGACAGCCTATAACACTGAAGCTTTCTTT	CASSTRTAYNTEAFF
NA	NA	TRBV28	TRBJ2-5	TGTGCCAGCAGTGGACACGTCCAAGAGACCCAGTACTTC	CASSGHVQETQYF
NA	TRBD1	TRBV7-9	TRBJ2-3	TGTGCCAGCAGCTGGAAGGGGGCAGGCCTCACAGATACGCAGTATTTT	CASSWKGAGLTDTQYF
NA	NA	TRBV21-1	TRBJ2-7	TGTGCCAGCAGCCTAAGACTAGCGGGGGCCGTCTCCTACGAGCAGTACTTC	CASSLRLAGAVSYEQYF
NA	TRBD2	TRBV28	TRBJ2-1	TGTGCCAGTTTTCATTTGGGACTAGCGGGAGGTGAGCAGTTCTTC	CASFHLGLAGGEQFF
NA	NA	TRBV19	TRBJ1-1	TGTGCCAGTAGTCCCATAGCAGGGGTGAACACTGAAGCTTTCTTT	CASSPIAGVNTEAFF
once	TRBD1	TRBV2	TRBJ1-3	TGTGCCAGCTCCACACAGGGGCTCGTAGGTGGAAACACCATATATTTT	CASSTQGLVGGNTIYF
NA	TRBD1	TRBV7-2	TRBJ1-6	TGTGCCAGCAGAAGTGGACAGGTCCTCTCACCCCTCCACTTT	CASRSGQVLSPLHF
NA	TRBD1	TRBV9	TRBJ1-1	TGTGCCAGCAGCGCGGACAGGGGGCTTAGGGGCACTGAAGCTTTCTTT	CASSADRGLRGTEAFF
NA	NA	TRBV12-3/TRBV12-4	TRBJ1-6	TGTGCCAGCCTCGCGGGGGAGACCTCACCCCTCCACTTT	CASLAGETSPLHF
few	TRBD1	TRBV14	TRBJ1-2	TGTGCCAGCAGCCAAGATCGGGGGACAGCCTATGGCTACACCTTC	CASSQDRGTAYGYTF
NA	TRBD1	TRBV27	TRBJ1-2	TGTGCCAGCACACGACAGGGCTCCTATGGCTACACCTTC	CASTRQGSYGYTF
many	TRBD1	TRBV4-3	TRBJ1-1	TGCGCCAGCAGCCAAGATTTACAGGGGGGAACCTTGAACACTGAAGCTTTCTTT	CASSQDLQGGTLNTEAFF
NA	NA	TRBV5-1	TRBJ2-5	TGCGCCAGCAGCTTGGCTCGAGGAGAGACCCAGTACTTC	CASSLARGETQYF
few	NA	TRBV2	TRBJ1-1	TGTGCCAGCAGGACAGTAGGCACTGAAGCTTTCTTT	CASRTVGTEAFF
NA	TRBD1	TRBV6-5	TRBJ1-1	TGTGCCAGCAGACGACAGGGGGAGTTGAACACTGAAGCTTTCTTT	CASRRQGELNTEAFF
few	NA	TRBV19	TRBJ1-6	TGTGCCAGTAACGCAAGACAGAATAATTCACCCCTCCACTTT	CASNARQNNSPLHF
once	NA	TRBV12-3/TRBV12-4	TRBJ2-1	TGTGCCAGCAGCGACAGAGACAATGAGCAGTTCTTC	CASSDRDNEQFF
NA	NA	TRBV30	TRBJ1-2	TGTGCCTGGAAGAGGGTGTCTTATGGCTACACCTTC	CAWKRVSYGYTF
NA	TRBD1	TRBV3-1/TRBV3-2	TRBJ1-6	TGTGCCAGCAGCCCACCAGGGGGTAATTCACCCCTCCACTTT	CASSPPGGNSPLHF
NA	TRBD2	TRBV7-6	TRBJ2-5	TGTGCCAGCAGCTTTGGCTCCCTAGCGGGTGAGACCCAGTACTTC	CASSFGSLAGETQYF
NA	NA	TRBV6-1	TRBJ2-3	TGTGCCAGCAGTGAATACTTCGGGACTGGGATGGTGCAGTATTTT	CASSEYFGTGMVQYF
NA	NA	TRBV10-3	TRBJ1-2	TGTGCCATCAGTGAGGGCATTAACTATGGCTACACCTTC	CAISEGINYGYTF
once	NA	TRBV27	TRBJ2-7	TGTGCCAGCAGTTTATCCCCGGGAATGTACGAGCAGTACTTC	CASSLSPGMYEQYF
NA	NA	TRBV7-2	TRBJ1-5	TGTGCCAGCAGCCCCGTCAGGGATCAGCCCCAGCATTTT	CASSPVRDQPQHF
NA	NA	TRBV7-9	TRBJ1-5	TGTGCCAGCAGCCGACAGGTCAATCAGCCCCAGCATTTT	CASSRQVNQPQHF
NA	NA	TRBV6-4	TRBJ1-1	TGTGCCAGCAGTGAGTCTCACCTCGGGTCGGAAGCTTTCTTT	CASSESHLGSEAFF
NA	NA	TRBV5-6	TRBJ2-7	TGTGCCAGCAGCCGCAGGGATAGCTACGAGCAGTACTTC	CASSRRDSYEQYF
NA	NA	TRBV28	TRBJ2-3	TGTGCCAGCAGTCCAGATGCCAGGGGAGGGACGCAGTATTTT	CASSPDARGGTQYF
NA	NA	TRBV5-4	TRBJ1-2	TGTGCCAGCAGCTTGATGGGGGGAACCCATGGGGGCTACACCTTC	CASSLMGGTHGGYTF
NA	TRBD2	TRBV5-6	TRBJ2-3	TGTGCCAGCAGCTTTCATCTTATAGCGGGGGGCTCGGCAGATACGCAGTATTTT	CASSFHLIAGGSADTQYF